This paragraph covers one T cell receptor (beta chain) sequence. This specimen belongs to a study of blood T cell repertoires in COVID-19. Clones were sequenced by immunoSEQ multiplex PCR, and TCRdb holds only the in-frame ones, with some missing. The sample lists under 250,000 clones, roughly nine tenths occurring once. The CDR3 totals 14 residues. Germline CDR1 is LGHDT and CDR2 is YNNKEL (reference sequence). Trimming took off 3 bases at V and 5 bases at J, with 13 bases between the two ends. Enrollment of patients from Seattle took place during active infection, with longitudinal follow-up. The chain has TRBV3-1 (or the pseudogene TRBV3-2) and TRBJ2-5, with D possibly being TRBD1 (6 bases). The receptor comes from a man between 60 and 70 years old with COVID-19, enrolled during active disease. The source material was peripheral blood. The CDR3, as DNA: TGTGCCAGCAGCCAGAGACGGGACATTGAGACCCAGTACTTC. Its protein is CASSQRRDIETQYF.